This is a list of T cell receptor beta chains from one sample in a study of STAT5B mutations in CD4+ large granular lymphocyte leukemia. Sequencing was performed with immunoSEQ multiplex PCR; in TCRdb, only in-frame clones are kept and a portion is missing. The table lists roughly 40,000 clones, more than 80% of them singletons. Sequenced sample: CD4+ T cells from blood buffy coats. These receptors were collected from a human donor in good health. Each CDR3 is given with its conserved first and last residue. A D gene is named only where the DNA matches it firmly. Some rows mark clone size as missing; the rest say once, few, many or name a class of expanded clone.

few | NA | TRBJ1-1 | TRBV19 | TGTGCCAGTAGTTTAAAGGAGGGAACTGAAGCTTTCTTT | CASSLKEGTEAFF
NA | NA | TRBJ1-1 | TRBV18 | TGTGCCAGCTCACTCGCCCTGAACACTGAAGCTTTCTTT | CASSLALNTEAFF
NA | TRBD1 | TRBJ1-2 | TRBV18 | TGTGCCAGCTCCCGCCCCGGGACAGAAGATGGCTACACCTTC | CASSRPGTEDGYTF
NA | TRBD1 | TRBJ1-1 | TRBV19 | TGTGCCAGTAGTGACAGGGATATGAACACTGAAGCTTTCTTT | CASSDRDMNTEAFF
NA | NA | TRBJ2-3 | TRBV19 | TGTGCCAGTAGTCTTAAATGGGGCCCAGATACGCAGTATTTT | CASSLKWGPDTQYF
NA | TRBD2 | TRBJ2-3 | TRBV5-1 | TGCGCCAGCAGCTTGGGACTAGCGTTTAGCACAGATACGCAGTATTTT | CASSLGLAFSTDTQYF
NA | TRBD1 | TRBJ2-7 | TRBV4-2 | TGTGCCAGCAGCCAAGAAGGGACAGGGGGCTTACACGAGCAGTACTTC | CASSQEGTGGLHEQYF
NA | TRBD2 | TRBJ2-1 | TRBV5-1 | TGCGCCAGCAGCGGAACTAGCGGCTACAATGAGCAGTTCTTC | CASSGTSGYNEQFF
NA | TRBD1 | TRBJ2-1 | TRBV7-6 | TGTGCCAGCAGCTTAGCGGGGACAGGGGGCTACAATGAGCAGTTCTTC | CASSLAGTGGYNEQFF
NA | TRBD2 | TRBJ2-1 | TRBV4-2 | TGTGCCAGCAGCCTTATAGGGACTAGCGAGTACAATGAGCAGTTCTTC | CASSLIGTSEYNEQFF
NA | NA | TRBJ2-3 | TRBV19 | TGTGCCAGTAGTATTTCCCGGGCCCGGGGGGATACGCAGTATTTT | CASSISRARGDTQYF
NA | NA | TRBJ2-4 | TRBV29-1 | TGCAGCGTTGAAGGGGTATTCAAAAACATTCAGTACTTC | CSVEGVFKNIQYF
few | NA | TRBJ2-7 | TRBV5-1 | TGCGCCAGCAGCTTGACGGGGCAGCAGCTCTACGAGCAGTACTTC | CASSLTGQQLYEQYF
NA | NA | TRBJ1-1 | TRBV6-6 | TGTGCCAGCAGTTCGTACGGGACTAACGCTTTCTTT | CASSSYGTNAFF
NA | NA | TRBJ2-7 | TRBV10-3 | TGTGCCATCAGTCCGACAGAGACCTACGAGCAGTACTTC | CAISPTETYEQYF
NA | NA | TRBJ1-4 | TRBV30 | TGTGCCTGGAGTGTGGGATGGAGGGGAAATGAAAAACTGTTTTTT | CAWSVGWRGNEKLFF
NA | TRBD2 | TRBJ2-5 | TRBV7-2 | TGTGCCAGCAGCTTTACCGGGACTAGCGGGAGCGGGGCGACCCAGTACTTC | CASSFTGTSGSGATQYF
NA | NA | TRBJ2-7 | TRBV7-2 | TGTGCCAGCAGCGTAGGAGGGGTAGTCAACGAGCAGTACTTC | CASSVGGVVNEQYF
NA | NA | TRBJ2-7 | TRBV6-6 | TGTGCCAGCGTCCCGCTTGCCGGTCCCTTTTACGAGCAGTACTTC | CASVPLAGPFYEQYF
NA | NA | TRBJ1-2 | TRBV28 | TGTGCCAGCAGCTTCACCGTCTATGGCTACACCTTC | CASSFTVYGYTF
few | TRBD1 | TRBJ1-5 | TRBV19 | TGTGCCAGTAGTATTCAGGGGGAACCAGAGCCCCAGCATTTT | CASSIQGEPEPQHF
once | NA | TRBJ1-4 | TRBV2 | TGTGCCAGCAGCCGGGACCGAGGGGAAAAACTGTTTTTT | CASSRDRGEKLFF
NA | NA | TRBJ2-1 | TRBV7-9 | TGTGCCAGCAGCTCCGCCGACGTCCCACGGGAGCAGTTCTTC | CASSSADVPREQFF
NA | NA | TRBJ1-1 | TRBV11-3 | TGTGCCAGCAGCTTAGATCCCTTTGGCACTGAAGCTTTCTTT | CASSLDPFGTEAFF
NA | NA | TRBJ2-2 | TRBV25-1 | TGTGCCAGCAGTGAATCGTCTAGCACCGGGGAGCTGTTTTTT | CASSESSSTGELFF
once | TRBD2 | TRBJ2-5 | TRBV4-1 | TGCGCCAGCAGCCAAGGGCCCCAGCGGGGGGCGATAGAGACCCAGTACTTC | CASSQGPQRGAIETQYF
NA | TRBD2 | TRBJ2-1 | TRBV10-3 | TGTGCCATCGGACTTAGCGGGGCTAATGAGCAGTTCTTC | CAIGLSGANEQFF
NA | NA | TRBJ1-1 | TRBV19 | TGTGCCAGTACCTCCACTCCCGGACGGAGGGAAGCTTTCTTT | CASTSTPGRREAFF
once | TRBD1 | TRBJ2-5 | TRBV6-1 | TGTGCCAGCAGTGACATGGGACAGCCAAAAGAGACCCAGTACTTC | CASSDMGQPKETQYF
NA | NA | TRBJ2-5 | TRBV7-8 | TGTGCCAGCAGCTTAAGTAGCCTCGGGACCCAGTACTTC | CASSLSSLGTQYF
NA | NA | TRBJ1-1 | TRBV28 | TGTGCCAGCAGTTGGGACACCAACACTGAAGCTTTCTTT | CASSWDTNTEAFF
NA | TRBD1 | TRBJ1-2 | TRBV28 | TGTGCCAGCAGTTTCAACGACAGGGGGCAGGTCGGCTACACCTTC | CASSFNDRGQVGYTF
NA | NA | TRBJ2-7 | TRBV30 | TGTGCCTGGACCTCATGGGGCCAAGGGGGCTACGAGCAGTACTTC | CAWTSWGQGGYEQYF